The 4 T cell receptor beta chains listed next were all sequenced from one sample in a study of blood T cell repertoires in COVID-19. The data were produced by immunoSEQ multiplex PCR, yet TCRdb's version contains in-frame clones alone and is incomplete. Among 250,000 to 350,000 clones listed, roughly 80% were seen once. The sequencing input was peripheral blood. Every receptor here comes from a human donor with COVID-19, enrolled during active disease. The donor label of this sample is uncertain.

The chain joins TRBV10-3 to TRBJ1-6; the match to TRBD1 covers 11 bases. The germline V gene has CDR1 ENHRY and CDR2 SYGVKD. J gave up 9 bases and V 6 bases, and 4 bases lay outside the gene matches. The CDR3 has 14 residues. This chain's CDR3 is CAISGGQGGSPLHF. The DNA for the CDR3 is TGTGCCATCAGCGGGGGACAGGGGGGTTCACCCCTCCACTTT.

This clone was picked up a small number of times. The V call is TRBV27, the J call TRBJ2-1, with TRBD1 as a possible D gene (6 bases). Deletions cut 5 bases from V and 4 bases from J, with 15 bases between. Per the germline V gene, CDR1 is MNHEY and CDR2 is SMNVEV (reference sequence). The CDR3 has 15 amino acids. CDR3 in amino acids: CASSLDRSSYNEQFF. The CDR3 DNA reads TGTGCCAGCAGTCTAGACAGGTCGTCGTACAATGAGCAGTTCTTC.

DNA for the CDR3: TGTGCCAGCAAACCGGCTGAGGAGGGACGCAATGAGCAGTTCTTC. Translated, it gives CASKPAEEGRNEQFF. The V gene is TRBV3-1 (or the pseudogene TRBV3-2), the J gene TRBJ2-1, with TRBD2 as a possible D gene (6 bases). V gave up 7 bases and J gave up 6 bases, with 19 bases separating them. The CDR3 extends over 15 amino acids. Germline loops: CDR1 LGHDT, CDR2 YNNKEL (reference sequence).

V gene TRBV10-1 combines with J gene TRBJ2-1, with 16 nucleotides matching TRBD2. CDR3 length: 17 amino acids. J was trimmed by 8 bases and V by 4 bases; bases with no gene match: 8. The germline gives CDR1 WNHNN, CDR2 SYGVQD (reference sequence). The CDR3 DNA reads TGCGCCAGCAGTGGAGGGACTAGCGGGAGGGACTCAGATGAGCAGTTCTTC. This gives the protein CASSGGTSGRDSDEQFF.